The entry below gives a single T cell receptor beta chain sequence along with its context. This entry belongs to a study of blood T cell repertoires in COVID-19. The germline CDR1 and CDR2 sequences are SGHRS and YFSETQ. V lost 0 bases, J lost 0 bases, and 6 bases stayed unmatched. The CDR3 covers 18 residues. The table came from immunoSEQ multiplex PCR; TCRdb's copy has only in-frame clones and leaves some out. Here the sample spans about 270,000 clones, around nine tenths being singletons. The genes are TRBV5-1 and TRBJ2-6; 7 nucleotides agree with TRBD2. The TCR sequence derives from a man between 40 and 49 years old with active or convalescent COVID-19. Sequencing was carried out using peripheral blood. The CDR3 is CASSLELARVSGANVLTF. DNA of the CDR3: TGCGCCAGCAGCTTGGAACTAGCGAGAGTCTCTGGGGCCAACGTCCTGACTTTC.